This entry lists 8 T cell receptor beta chains sequenced from one sample in a study of T cell repertoires in cytomegalovirus infection. TCRdb reprocessed the reads with MiXCR, giving one entry per CDR3 protein. The sample shows about 530,000 distinct CDR3 sequences, 26% of them seen only once. The sample consisted of PBMCs. These receptor sequences come from a human donor in good health (CMV status not recorded). Some clones in this sample may be carry-over from other donors' samples.

Many counts were recorded for this clonotype. The chain couples TRBV4-1 to TRBJ2-3; maybe TRBD2 (5 bases). V lost 2 bases and J 2 bases, leaving 11 bases between the germline ends. In germline, CDR1 is MGHRA, CDR2 YSYEKL. The CDR3 spans 15 residues. CDR3 nucleotide sequence: TGCGCCAGCAGCCAATACCTCGGGAACACAGATACGCAGTATTTT. Its protein is CASSQYLGNTDTQYF.

This chain joins TRBV6-6 and TRBJ2-2, with TRBD2 matching 7 bases. The V gene end was trimmed by 2 bases and the J gene end by 6 bases; junction bases not matched to a gene: 6. Looked up from germline, CDR1 is MNHNY and CDR2 is SVGAGI (reference sequence). The CDR3 contains 15 residues. For the CDR3, the DNA is TGTGCCAGCAGTTACGTTGGTAGCGGGTCCGGGGAGCTGTTTTTT. Its translation is CASSYVGSGSGELFF.

CDR3 region: CSAGLGAVDVWYQETQYF. The CDR3 nucleotides are TGCAGCGCCGGCCTTGGGGCGGTGGATGTATGGTACCAAGAGACCCAGTACTTC. This chain uses TRBV29-1 with TRBJ2-5, with D maybe TRBD1 (5 bases). CDR1 is SQVTM, CDR2 ANQGSEA, per germline. The CDR3 has 18 amino acids. The V end lost 7 bases, the J end lost 0 bases, and 27 bases lay between the germline ends.

This chain connects TRBV12-3 or TRBV12-4 to TRBJ2-1, with D tentatively TRBD1 (5 bases). V lost 1 base and J lost 0, with 10 bases in between. CDR3 size: 16 residues. The CDR3 region is CASSLGGGFSYNEQFF. The CDR3 DNA sequence: TGTGCCAGCAGTTTAGGGGGCGGATTCTCCTACAATGAGCAGTTCTTC.

This clonotype has just a few counts. This chain joins TRBV6-1 and TRBJ2-7, with a tentative D call TRBD1 (5 bases). The germline gives CDR1 MNHNS, CDR2 SASEGT. Trimming removed 5 bases from V and 2 bases from J, with 7 bases in between. The CDR3 is 12 amino acids. CDR3 DNA sequence: TGTGCCAGCAGTAAAGGGGCCTACGAGCAGTACGTC. It encodes CASSKGAYEQYV.

This chain joins TRBV6-2 or TRBV6-3 and TRBJ2-7; 7 positions match TRBD1. The trim removed 7 bases at V and 6 bases at J, leaving 6 bases unmatched. The CDR3 is 12 residues long. Germline values: CDR1 MNHEY, CDR2 SVGEGT. Here the CDR3 DNA reads TGTGCCAGCAACGACGGACAGGCCGAGCAGTACTTC. This encodes CASNDGQAEQYF.

The chain combines TRBV28 with TRBJ1-4; the D gene is possibly TRBD1 (6 bases). The CDR3 loop spans 14 amino acids. V lost 1 base, J lost 8 bases, and 11 bases lay in between. Germline V gene data show CDR1 as MDHEN and CDR2 as SYDVKM. This CDR3 reads CASSLFGGHEKLFF. DNA of the CDR3: TGTGCCAGCAGTTTATTTGGGGGCCACGAAAAACTGTTTTTT.

The chain uses TRBV7-6 and TRBJ2-1; no clear D. This CDR3 spans 11 amino acids. The V gene lost 6 bases and the J gene lost 9 bases, with 9 bases spanning the gap. CDR1 is SGHVS and CDR2 is FNYEAQ in the germline V gene. The CDR3 nucleotides are TGTGCCAGCAGTCCGGTGGGTGAGCAGTTCTTC. Translating it yields CASSPVGEQFF.